The clone carrying this T cell receptor beta chain has more than one count but fewer than ten. Its antigen is currently unknown. Using its own MiXCR run on the 5' RACE reads, TCRdb lists one record per CDR3 protein. Among roughly 110,000 distinct CDR3 sequences, 15% to 20% were seen once, and the ten largest hold 28%. This entry belongs to a study of T-cell memory formation after mild COVID-19. Study observations and caveats: Pre-infection memory harbored some responding clones, suggesting cross-reactive memory joined.

The CDR3 covers 14 residues. Losses at the gene ends were 7 bases for V and 4 bases for J; bases not matched to a gene: 7. Germline-derived CDR1 and CDR2 are MNHEY and SVGAGI. The gene calls are TRBV6-5 and TRBJ2-1, with TRBD2 identical over 7 bases. The TCR was taken from an adult woman who had mild COVID-19 (a few samples of this study predate the infection). Cell type and time point are not known. The material sequenced was PBMCs or a T cell subset sorted from them (not recorded which). CDR3 bases: TGTGCCAGCACCCCGGGAGGTGGTTACAATGAGCAGTTCTTC. Encoded protein: CASTPGGGYNEQFF.